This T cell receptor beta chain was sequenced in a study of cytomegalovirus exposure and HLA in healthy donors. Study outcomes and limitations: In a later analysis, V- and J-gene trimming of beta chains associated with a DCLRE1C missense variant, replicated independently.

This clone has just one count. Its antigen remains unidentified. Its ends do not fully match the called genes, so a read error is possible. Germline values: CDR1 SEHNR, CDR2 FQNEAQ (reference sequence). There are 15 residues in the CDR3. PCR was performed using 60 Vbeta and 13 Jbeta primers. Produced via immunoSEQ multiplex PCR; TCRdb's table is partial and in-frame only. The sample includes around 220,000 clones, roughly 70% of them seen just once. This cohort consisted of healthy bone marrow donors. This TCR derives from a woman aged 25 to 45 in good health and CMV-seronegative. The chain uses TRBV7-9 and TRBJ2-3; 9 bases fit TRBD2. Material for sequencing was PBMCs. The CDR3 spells CSSSLGLASGDAQYF. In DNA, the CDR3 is TGTTCCAGCAGCTTGGGACTAGCTTCAGGAGATGCGCAGTATTTT. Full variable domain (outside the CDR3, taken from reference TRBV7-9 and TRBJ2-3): DTGVSQNPRHKITKRGQNVTFRCDPISEHNRLYWYRQTLGQGPEFLTYFQNEAQLEKSRLLSDRFSAERPKGSFSTLEIQRTEQGDSAMYLCSSSLGLASGDAQYFGPGTRLTVL.